Listed here are 3 T cell receptor beta chains from one sample, sequenced in a study of cytomegalovirus exposure and HLA in healthy donors. The PCR contained 60 Vbeta and 13 Jbeta primers. TCRdb's table, derived via immunoSEQ multiplex PCR, lists solely in-frame clones and lacks some. This table has fewer than 150,000 clones, around 77% appearing once. The sample was PBMCs. The receptor set was obtained from a man aged 50-59 years in good health and CMV-seronegative.

This clone was recorded a few times. CDR3 region: CASSSQGMGTYEQYF. In nucleotides, the CDR3 is TGTGCCAGCAGTTCACAGGGGATGGGTACCTACGAGCAGTACTTC. This chain uses TRBV27 with TRBJ2-7, with 7 bases aligning to TRBD1. Germline V gives CDR1 MNHEY, CDR2 SMNVEV (reference sequence). This CDR3 is 15 amino acids long. J was trimmed by 2 bases and V by 4 bases; bases with no gene match: 8.

This chain connects TRBV29-1 to TRBJ2-7; maybe TRBD2 (5 bases). This CDR3 contains 13 residues. Germline CDR1 SQVTM, CDR2 ANQGSEA. The V end was cut by 0 bases, the J end by 4 bases, with 10 bases between. For the CDR3, the DNA is TGCAGCGTTGAAGAGGACCGGGGATACGAGCAGTACTTC. It is translated as CSVEEDRGYEQYF.

This clone came up a few times. The gene calls are TRBV7-9 and TRBJ1-2; 7 bases fit TRBD1. Germline values: CDR1 SEHNR, CDR2 FQNEAQ (reference sequence). V lost 1 base, J lost 8 bases, and 4 bases stayed unmatched. This CDR3 has 13 residues. CDR3 in DNA: TGTGCCAGCAGCTTAGAAGGGGGCGGGGGCTACACCTTC. Amino acids: CASSLEGGGGYTF.